This TCR beta chain was retrieved from a study of blood T cell repertoires in COVID-19. J lost 7 bases, V lost 4 bases, and 3 bases had no gene match. This CDR3 is 14 amino acids long. Germline V gene data show CDR1 as SGHRS and CDR2 as YFSETQ. This clone was seen only once. Other DNA sequences from this sample encode an identical CDR3 as well. Original processing notes: For nucleated cells, counts were estimated from reference gene primer amplification. The data were produced by immunoSEQ multiplex PCR, yet TCRdb's version contains in-frame clones alone and is incomplete. That table gives V, J and clone size, and the DNA gave D and trimming. The data show about 240,000 clones, with around four fifths seen just once and roughly 4.7% held by the top ten.

Source material: peripheral blood. The chain couples TRBV5-1 to TRBJ1-6; 9 bases map to TRBD1. The sequence was collected from a woman aged 70-85 years with acute or convalescent COVID-19. This CDR3 is CASSPGQGNSPLHF. In DNA form, the CDR3 reads TGCGCCAGCAGCCCGGGACAGGGAAATTCACCCCTCCACTTT.